This T cell receptor (beta chain) appears in the sequencing data of a study of blood T cell repertoires in COVID-19. Produced via immunoSEQ multiplex PCR; TCRdb's table is partial and in-frame only. The sample records around 100,000 clones, roughly nine tenths being singletons. Germline V gene data show CDR1 as SGHDT and CDR2 as YYEEEE. The ends were cut back, 4 bases at V and 5 bases at J, with 18 bases in the middle. The CDR3 is 15 residues long. The sequenced sample consisted of peripheral blood. The origin of this receptor is a human donor in a cohort sampled during active COVID-19. The chain employs TRBV5-6 and TRBJ2-5, with TRBD2 as a possible D gene (6 bases). The CDR3 sequence: CASSRLGGGMETQYF. The CDR3 nucleotides are TGTGCCAGCAGCCGCTTGGGTGGCGGGATGGAGACCCAGTACTTC.